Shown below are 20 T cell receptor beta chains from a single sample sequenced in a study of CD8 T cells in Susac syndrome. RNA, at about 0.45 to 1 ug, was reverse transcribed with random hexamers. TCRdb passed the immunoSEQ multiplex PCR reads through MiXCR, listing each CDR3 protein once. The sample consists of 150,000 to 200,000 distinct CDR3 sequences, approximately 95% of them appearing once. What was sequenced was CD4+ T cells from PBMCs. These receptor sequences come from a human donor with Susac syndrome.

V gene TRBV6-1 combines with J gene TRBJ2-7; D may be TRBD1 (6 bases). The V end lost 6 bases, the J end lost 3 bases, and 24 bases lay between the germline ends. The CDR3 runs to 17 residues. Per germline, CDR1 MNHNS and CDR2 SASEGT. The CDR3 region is CASSVTGFPTTRYEQYF. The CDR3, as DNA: TGTGCCAGCAGCGTTACAGGGTTCCCTACTACTCGCTACGAGCAGTACTTC.

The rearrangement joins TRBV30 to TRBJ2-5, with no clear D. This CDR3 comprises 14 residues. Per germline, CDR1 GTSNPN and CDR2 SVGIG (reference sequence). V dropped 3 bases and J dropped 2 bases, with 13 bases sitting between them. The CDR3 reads CAWSSALRQETQYF. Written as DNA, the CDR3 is TGTGCCTGGAGCTCGGCACTCCGACAAGAGACCCAGTACTTC.

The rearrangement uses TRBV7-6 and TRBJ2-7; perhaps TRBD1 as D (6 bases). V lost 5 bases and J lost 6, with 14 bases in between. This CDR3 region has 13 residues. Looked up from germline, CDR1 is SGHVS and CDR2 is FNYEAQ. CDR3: CASSKRQASEQYF. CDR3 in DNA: TGTGCCAGCAGCAAAAGACAGGCGTCCGAGCAGTACTTC.

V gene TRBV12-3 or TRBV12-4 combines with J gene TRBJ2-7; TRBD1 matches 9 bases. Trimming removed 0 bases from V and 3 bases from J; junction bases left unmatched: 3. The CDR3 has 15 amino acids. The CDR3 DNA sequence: TGTGCCAGCAGTTTAGCCGGGACAGGGCTCTACGAGCAGTACTTC. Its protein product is CASSLAGTGLYEQYF.

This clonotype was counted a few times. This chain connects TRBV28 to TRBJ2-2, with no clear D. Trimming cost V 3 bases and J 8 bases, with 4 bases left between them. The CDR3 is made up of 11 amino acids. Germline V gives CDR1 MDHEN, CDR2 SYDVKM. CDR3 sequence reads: CASSFAGELFF. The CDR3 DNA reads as TGTGCCAGCAGTTTTGCGGGGGAGCTGTTTTTT. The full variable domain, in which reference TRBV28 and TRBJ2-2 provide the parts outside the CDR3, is DVKVTQSSRYLVKRTGEKVFLECVQDMDHENMFWYRQDPGLGLRLIYFSYDVKMKEKGDIPEGYSVSREKKERFSLILESASTNQTSMYLCASSFAGELFFGEGSRLTVL.

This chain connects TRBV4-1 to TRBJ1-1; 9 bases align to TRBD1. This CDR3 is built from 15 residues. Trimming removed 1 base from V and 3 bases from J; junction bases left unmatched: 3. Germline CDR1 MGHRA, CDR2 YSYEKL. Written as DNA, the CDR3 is TGCGCCAGCAGCCAAGGGGGACAGGGATACACTGAAGCTTTCTTT. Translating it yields CASSQGGQGYTEAFF.

CDR3 bases: TGTGCCAGCAGCTTATCTAGGACAGATGAGCAGTTCTTC. This translates into CASSLSRTDEQFF. V usage is TRBV5-4 and J usage is TRBJ2-1; a possible D gene is TRBD1 (6 bases). Trimming removed 2 bases at V and 8 bases at J, with 11 bases between. The CDR3 contains 13 residues. Germline CDR1 SGHNT, CDR2 YYREEE (reference sequence).

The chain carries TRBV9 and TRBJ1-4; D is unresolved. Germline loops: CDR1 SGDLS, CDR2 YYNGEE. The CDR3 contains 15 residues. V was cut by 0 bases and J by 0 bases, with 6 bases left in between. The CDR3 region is CASSVAVSTNEKLFF. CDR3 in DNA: TGTGCCAGCAGCGTAGCGGTCTCAACTAATGAAAAACTGTTTTTT.

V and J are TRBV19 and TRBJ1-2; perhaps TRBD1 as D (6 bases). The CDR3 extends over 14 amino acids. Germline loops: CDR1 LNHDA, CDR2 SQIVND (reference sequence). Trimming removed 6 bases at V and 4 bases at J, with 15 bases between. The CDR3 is CASRRTEPRYGYTF. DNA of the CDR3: TGTGCCAGTAGGAGGACAGAACCGCGCTATGGCTACACCTTC.

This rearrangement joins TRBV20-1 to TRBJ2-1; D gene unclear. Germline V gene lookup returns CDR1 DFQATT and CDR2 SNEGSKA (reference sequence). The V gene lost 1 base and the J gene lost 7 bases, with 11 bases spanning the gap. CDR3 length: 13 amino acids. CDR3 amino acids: CSARATQTNEQFF. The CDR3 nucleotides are TGCAGTGCTAGAGCGACACAGACTAATGAGCAGTTCTTC.

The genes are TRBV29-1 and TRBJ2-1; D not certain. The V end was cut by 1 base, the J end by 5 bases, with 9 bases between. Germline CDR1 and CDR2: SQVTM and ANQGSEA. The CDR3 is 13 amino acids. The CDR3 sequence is CSVEVHQDNEQFF. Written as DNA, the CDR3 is TGCAGCGTTGAAGTACACCAGGACAATGAGCAGTTCTTC.

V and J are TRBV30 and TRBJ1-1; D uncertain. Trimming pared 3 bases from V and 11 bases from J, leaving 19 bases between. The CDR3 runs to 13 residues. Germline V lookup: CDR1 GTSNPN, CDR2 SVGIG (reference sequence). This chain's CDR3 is CAWSLSMVLGAFF. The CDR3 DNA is TGTGCCTGGAGCCTTTCAATGGTCCTGGGGGCTTTCTTT.

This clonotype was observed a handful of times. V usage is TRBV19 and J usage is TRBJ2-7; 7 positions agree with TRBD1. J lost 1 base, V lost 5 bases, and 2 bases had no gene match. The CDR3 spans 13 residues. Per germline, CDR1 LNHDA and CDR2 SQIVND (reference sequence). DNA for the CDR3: TGTGCCAGTAGTTGGGACAGATCCTACGAGCAGTACTTC. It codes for CASSWDRSYEQYF.

The CDR3 here is CATSSPLAGGWTDTQYF. DNA for the CDR3: TGTGCCACCAGCAGTCCACTAGCGGGGGGATGGACAGATACGCAGTATTTT. The chain employs TRBV15 and TRBJ2-3, with TRBD2 identical over 12 bases. The ends lost 3 bases at V and 3 bases at J; junction bases unmatched: 7. Germline CDR1 reads LNHNV; CDR2 reads YYDKDF (reference sequence). This CDR3 contains 17 residues.

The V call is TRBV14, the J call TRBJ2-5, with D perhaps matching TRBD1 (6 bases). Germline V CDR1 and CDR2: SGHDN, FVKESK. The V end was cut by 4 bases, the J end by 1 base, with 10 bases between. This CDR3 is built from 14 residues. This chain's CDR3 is CASSRQGTQETQYF. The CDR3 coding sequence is TGTGCCAGCAGCCGCCAGGGGACCCAAGAGACCCAGTACTTC.

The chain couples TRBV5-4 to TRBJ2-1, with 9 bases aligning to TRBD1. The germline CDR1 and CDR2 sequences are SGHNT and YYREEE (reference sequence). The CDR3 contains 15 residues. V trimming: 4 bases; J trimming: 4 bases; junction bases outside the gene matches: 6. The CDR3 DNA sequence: TGTGCCAGCAGCCCATCGGGGACAGGGTACAATGAGCAGTTCTTC. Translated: CASSPSGTGYNEQFF.

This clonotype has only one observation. The CDR3 sequence is CSARVGDSNQPQHF. CDR3 DNA sequence: TGCAGTGCTAGAGTGGGTGACAGCAATCAGCCCCAGCATTTT. The chain carries TRBV20-1 and TRBJ1-5; the D is unclear. The CDR3 spans 14 residues. Between the trimmed V and J ends, which lost 1 base and 1 base, there was a span of 8 bases. CDR1 DFQATT and CDR2 SNEGSKA come from the germline V gene (reference sequence).

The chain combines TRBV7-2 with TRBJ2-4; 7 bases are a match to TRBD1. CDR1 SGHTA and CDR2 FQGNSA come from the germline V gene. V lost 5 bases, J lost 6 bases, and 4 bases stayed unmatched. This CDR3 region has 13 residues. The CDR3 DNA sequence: TGTGCCAGCAGCAGGGACAGTATAAACATTCAGTACTTC. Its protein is CASSRDSINIQYF. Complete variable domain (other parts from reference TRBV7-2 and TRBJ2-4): GAGVSQSPSNKVTEKGKDVELRCDPISGHTALYWYRQSLGQGLEFLIYFQGNSAPDKSGLPSDRFSAERTGGSVSTLTIQRTQQEDSAVYLCASSRDSINIQYFGAGTRLSVL.

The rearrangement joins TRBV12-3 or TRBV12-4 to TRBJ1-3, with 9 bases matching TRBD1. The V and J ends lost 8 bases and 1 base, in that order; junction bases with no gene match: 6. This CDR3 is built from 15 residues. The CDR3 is CASPTGGKSGNTIYF. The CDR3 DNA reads TGTGCCAGCCCGACAGGGGGGAAATCTGGAAACACCATATATTTT.

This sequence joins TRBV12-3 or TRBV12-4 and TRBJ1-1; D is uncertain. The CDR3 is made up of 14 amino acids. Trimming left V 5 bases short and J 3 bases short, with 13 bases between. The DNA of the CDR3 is TGTGCCAGCAGTCCCCGACTTAGCCACACTGAAGCTTTCTTT. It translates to CASSPRLSHTEAFF.